The clone carrying this TCR beta chain was seen only a few times. Its cognate antigen is unknown. This sample is part of a study of T cells in Graves' hyperthyroidism and ophthalmopathy. The study's findings and limits: Ophthalmopathy stood apart from stable hyperthyroidism in a 13 V-J model.

This CDR3 spans 16 amino acids. The germline CDR1 and CDR2 sequences are MNHNS and SASEGT. V was shortened by 7 bases and J by 0 bases, with 18 bases between the two germline ends. Subjects with ophthalmopathy showed a Clinical Activity Score no lower than 3, a NOSPECS grade no lower than 4, and a duration shorter than 3 months. TCR beta CDR3 regions were amplified from RNA. TCR CDR3 underwent first-round RT-PCR with the HTBI primer set. TCRdb used MiXCR to reprocess the multiplex PCR reads, holding one entry per CDR3 protein. The table shows 640,000 or so distinct CDR3 sequences, with about 14% occurring only once.

This sequence originates from a woman in her late teens or twenties with Graves' ophthalmopathy. The sample was blood. V usage is TRBV6-1 and J usage is TRBJ1-2; D may be TRBD1 (5 bases). The chain's CDR3 is CASKQAGTAPNYGYTF. The CDR3 nucleotides are TGTGCCAGCAAACAAGCAGGGACGGCACCTAACTATGGCTACACCTTC.